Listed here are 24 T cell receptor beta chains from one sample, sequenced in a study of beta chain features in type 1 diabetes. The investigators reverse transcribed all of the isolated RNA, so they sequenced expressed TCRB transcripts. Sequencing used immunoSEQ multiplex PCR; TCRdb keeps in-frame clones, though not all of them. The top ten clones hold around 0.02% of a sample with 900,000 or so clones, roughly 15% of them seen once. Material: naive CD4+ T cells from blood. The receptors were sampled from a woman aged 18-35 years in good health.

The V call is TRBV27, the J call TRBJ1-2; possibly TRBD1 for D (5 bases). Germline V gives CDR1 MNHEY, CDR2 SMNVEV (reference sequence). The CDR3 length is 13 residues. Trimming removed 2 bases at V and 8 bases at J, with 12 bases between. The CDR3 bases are TGTGCCAGCAGTTTAGACAGCGGAATAGGCTACACCTTC. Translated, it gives CASSLDSGIGYTF.

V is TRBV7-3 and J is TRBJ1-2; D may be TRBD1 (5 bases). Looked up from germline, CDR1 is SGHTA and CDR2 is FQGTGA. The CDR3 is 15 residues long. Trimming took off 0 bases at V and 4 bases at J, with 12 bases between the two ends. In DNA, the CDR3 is TGTGCCAGCAGCTTAACCCCCGAGGACACCTATGGCTACACCTTC. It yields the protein CASSLTPEDTYGYTF.

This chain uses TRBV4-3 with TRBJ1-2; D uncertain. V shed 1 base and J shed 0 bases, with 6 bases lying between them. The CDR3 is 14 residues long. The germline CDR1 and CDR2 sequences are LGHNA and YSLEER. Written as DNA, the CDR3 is TGCGCCAGCAGCCAAGTAGAAACTAACTATGGCTACACCTTC. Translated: CASSQVETNYGYTF.

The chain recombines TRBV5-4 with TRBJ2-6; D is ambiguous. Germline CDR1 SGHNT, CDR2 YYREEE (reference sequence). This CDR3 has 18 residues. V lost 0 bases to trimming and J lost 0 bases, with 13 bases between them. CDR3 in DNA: TGTGCCAGCAGCTTGGCGCCGGGTCTGGGCTCTGGGGCCAACGTCCTGACTTTC. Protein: CASSLAPGLGSGANVLTF. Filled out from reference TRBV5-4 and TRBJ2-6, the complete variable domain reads ETGVTQSPTHLIKTRGQQVTLRCSSQSGHNTVSWYQQALGQGPQFIFQYYREEENGRGNFPPRFSGLQFPNYSSELNVNALELDDSALYLCASSLAPGLGSGANVLTFGAGSRLTVL.

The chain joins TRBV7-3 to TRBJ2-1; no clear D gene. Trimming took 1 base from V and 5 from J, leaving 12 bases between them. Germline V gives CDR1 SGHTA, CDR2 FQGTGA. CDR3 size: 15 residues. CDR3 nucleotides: TGTGCCAGCAGCTTAATGTCTAACAGAAACAATGAGCAGTTCTTC. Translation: CASSLMSNRNNEQFF.

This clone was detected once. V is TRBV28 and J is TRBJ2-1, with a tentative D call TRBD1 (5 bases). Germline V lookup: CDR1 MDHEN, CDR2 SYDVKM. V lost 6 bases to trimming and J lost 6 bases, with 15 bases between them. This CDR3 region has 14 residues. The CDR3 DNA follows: TGTGCCAGCAGATCCTCCGACAGATTCAATGAGCAGTTCTTC. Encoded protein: CASRSSDRFNEQFF. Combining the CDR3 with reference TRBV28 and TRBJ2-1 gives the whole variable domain DVKVTQSSRYLVKRTGEKVFLECVQDMDHENMFWYRQDPGLGLRLIYFSYDVKMKEKGDIPEGYSVSREKKERFSLILESASTNQTSMYLCASRSSDRFNEQFFGPGTRLTVL.

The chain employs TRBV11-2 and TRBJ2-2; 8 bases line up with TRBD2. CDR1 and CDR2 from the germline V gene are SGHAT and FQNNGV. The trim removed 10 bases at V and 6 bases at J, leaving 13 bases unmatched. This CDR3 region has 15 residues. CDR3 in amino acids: CATLAGSRASGELFF. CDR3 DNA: TGTGCCACATTAGCGGGATCAAGGGCCTCCGGGGAGCTGTTTTTT.

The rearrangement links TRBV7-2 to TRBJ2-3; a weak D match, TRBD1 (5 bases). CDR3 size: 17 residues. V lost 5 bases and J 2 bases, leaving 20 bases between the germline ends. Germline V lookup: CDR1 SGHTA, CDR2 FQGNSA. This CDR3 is CASSPFGRRATTDTQYF. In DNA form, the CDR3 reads TGTGCCAGCAGCCCATTTGGGCGCAGGGCAACCACAGATACGCAGTATTTT.

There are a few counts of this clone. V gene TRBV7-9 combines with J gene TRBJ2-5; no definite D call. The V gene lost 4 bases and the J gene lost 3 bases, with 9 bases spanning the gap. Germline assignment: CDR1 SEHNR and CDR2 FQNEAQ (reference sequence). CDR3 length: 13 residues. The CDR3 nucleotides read TGTGCCAGCAGCTCCAGTAGAGAAGAGACCCAGTACTTC. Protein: CASSSSREETQYF.

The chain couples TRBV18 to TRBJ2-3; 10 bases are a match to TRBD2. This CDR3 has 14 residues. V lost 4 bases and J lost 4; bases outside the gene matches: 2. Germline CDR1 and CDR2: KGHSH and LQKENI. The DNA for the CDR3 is TGTGCCAGCTCACGACTAGCGGGCCCAGATACGCAGTATTTT. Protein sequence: CASSRLAGPDTQYF.

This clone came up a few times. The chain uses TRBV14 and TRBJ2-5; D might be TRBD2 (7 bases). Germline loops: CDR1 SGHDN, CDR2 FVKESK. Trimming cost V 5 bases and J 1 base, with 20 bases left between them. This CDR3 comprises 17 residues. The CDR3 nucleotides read TGTGCCAGCAGCAAAAGGGGGGGTAGTGGCTTCCAAGAGACCCAGTACTTC. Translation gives CASSKRGGSGFQETQYF.

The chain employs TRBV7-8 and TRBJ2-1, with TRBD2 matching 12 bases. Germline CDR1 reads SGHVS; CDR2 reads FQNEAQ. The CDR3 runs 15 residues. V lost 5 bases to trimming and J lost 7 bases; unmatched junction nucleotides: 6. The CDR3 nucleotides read TGTGCCAGCAGCGCAGGCACTAGCGGGAGGAATGAGCAGTTCTTC. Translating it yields CASSAGTSGRNEQFF. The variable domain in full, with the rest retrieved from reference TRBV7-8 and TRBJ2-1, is GAGVSQSPRYKVAKRGQDVALRCDPISGHVSLFWYQQALGQGPEFLTYFQNEAQLDKSGLPSDRFFAERPEGSVSTLKIQRTQQEDSAVYLCASSAGTSGRNEQFFGPGTRLTVL.

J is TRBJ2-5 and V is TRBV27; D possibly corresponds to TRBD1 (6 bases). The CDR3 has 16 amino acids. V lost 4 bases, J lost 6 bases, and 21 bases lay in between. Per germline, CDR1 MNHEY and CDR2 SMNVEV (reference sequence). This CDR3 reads CASSSRPGVGSQTQYF. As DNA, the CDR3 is TGTGCCAGCAGTTCCCGACCAGGGGTGGGAAGCCAGACCCAGTACTTC.

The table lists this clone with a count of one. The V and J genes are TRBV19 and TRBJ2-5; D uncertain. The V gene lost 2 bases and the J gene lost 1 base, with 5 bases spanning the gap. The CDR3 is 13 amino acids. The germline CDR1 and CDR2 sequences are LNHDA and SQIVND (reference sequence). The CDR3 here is CASSIQVQETQYF. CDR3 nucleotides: TGTGCCAGTAGTATACAGGTCCAAGAGACCCAGTACTTC.

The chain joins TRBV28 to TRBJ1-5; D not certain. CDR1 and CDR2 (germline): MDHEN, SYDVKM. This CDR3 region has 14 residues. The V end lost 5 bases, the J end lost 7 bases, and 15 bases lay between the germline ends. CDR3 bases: TGTGCCAGCAGTCCTTGGACCCCAGGACAGCCCCAGCATTTT. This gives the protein CASSPWTPGQPQHF.

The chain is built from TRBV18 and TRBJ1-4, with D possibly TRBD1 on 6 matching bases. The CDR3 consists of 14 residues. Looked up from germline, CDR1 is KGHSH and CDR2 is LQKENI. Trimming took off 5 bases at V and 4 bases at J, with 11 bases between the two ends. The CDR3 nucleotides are TGTGCCAGCTCAGAAACAGGGAATAATGAAAAACTGTTTTTT. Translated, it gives CASSETGNNEKLFF. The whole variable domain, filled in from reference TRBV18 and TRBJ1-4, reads NAGVMQNPRHLVRRRGQEARLRCSPMKGHSHVYWYRQLPEEGLKFMVYLQKENIIDESGMPKERFSAEFPKEGPSILRIQQVVRGDSAAYFCASSETGNNEKLFFGSGTQLSVL.

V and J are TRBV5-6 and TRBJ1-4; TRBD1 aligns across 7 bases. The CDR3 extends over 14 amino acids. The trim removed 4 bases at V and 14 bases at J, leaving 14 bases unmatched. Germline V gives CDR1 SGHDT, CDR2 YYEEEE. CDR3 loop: CASSRHAQGIGLFF. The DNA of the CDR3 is TGTGCCAGCAGCCGTCACGCACAGGGGATCGGGCTGTTTTTT.

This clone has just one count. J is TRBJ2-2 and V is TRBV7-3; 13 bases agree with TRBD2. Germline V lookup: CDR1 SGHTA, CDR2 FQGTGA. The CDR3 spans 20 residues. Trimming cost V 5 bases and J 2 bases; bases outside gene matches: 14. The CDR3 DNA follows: TGTGCCAGCAGCCGCTCCCCCCTACTAGCGGGAGGGCCTAACACCGGGGAGCTGTTTTTT. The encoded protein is CASSRSPLLAGGPNTGELFF.

The chain's CDR3 is CASSYSRTYNEQFF. In nucleotides, the CDR3 is TGTGCCAGCAGTTATTCGCGGACCTACAATGAGCAGTTCTTC. The V gene is TRBV6-5, the J gene TRBJ2-1; no clear D gene. V lost 3 bases and J 2 bases, leaving 8 bases between the germline ends. The CDR3 is made up of 14 amino acids. Germline values: CDR1 MNHEY, CDR2 SVGAGI.

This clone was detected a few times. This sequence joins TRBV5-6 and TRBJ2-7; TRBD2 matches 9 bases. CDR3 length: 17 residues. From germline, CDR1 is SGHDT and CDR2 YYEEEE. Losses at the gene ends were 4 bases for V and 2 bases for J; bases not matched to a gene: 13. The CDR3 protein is CASSPRLAGVPAYEQYF. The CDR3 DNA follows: TGTGCCAGCAGCCCCCGATTAGCGGGAGTTCCTGCCTACGAGCAGTACTTC.

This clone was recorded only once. The CDR3 DNA reads as TGTGCCAGCAGTGCCTTCGAGGGGCGCTTCTACAATGAGCAGTTCTTC. It encodes CASSAFEGRFYNEQFF. The chain couples TRBV25-1 to TRBJ2-1; either TRBD1 or TRBD2 may supply D (5 bases each). CDR3 length: 16 amino acids. Trimming left V 4 bases short and J 3 bases short, with 16 bases between. The germline V gene encodes CDR1 MGHDK and CDR2 SYGVNS.

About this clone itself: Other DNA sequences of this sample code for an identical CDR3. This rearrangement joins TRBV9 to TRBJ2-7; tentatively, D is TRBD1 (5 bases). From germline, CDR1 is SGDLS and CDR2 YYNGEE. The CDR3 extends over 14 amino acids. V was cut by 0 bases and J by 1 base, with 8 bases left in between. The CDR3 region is CASSVGGESYEQYF. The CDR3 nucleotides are TGTGCCAGCAGCGTAGGGGGCGAGTCCTACGAGCAGTACTTC.

In nucleotides, the CDR3 is TGTGCCAGCGAGCCGGGAGGACTAAGCTCGGAGACCCAGTACTTC. As protein: CASEPGGLSSETQYF. The chain is built from TRBV2 and TRBJ2-5; TRBD2 matches 7 bases. Trimming removed 8 bases from V and 5 bases from J; junction bases left unmatched: 14. Germline V CDR1 and CDR2: SNHLY, FYNNEI. The CDR3 is 15 amino acids.

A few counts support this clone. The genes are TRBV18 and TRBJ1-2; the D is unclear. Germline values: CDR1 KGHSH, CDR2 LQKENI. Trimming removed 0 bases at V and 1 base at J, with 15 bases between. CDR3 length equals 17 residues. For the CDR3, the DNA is TGTGCCAGCTCACCACCGGGCAGTGTGGCTGTTAACTATGGCTACACCTTC. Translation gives CASSPPGSVAVNYGYTF. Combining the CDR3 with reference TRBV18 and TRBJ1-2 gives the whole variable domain NAGVMQNPRHLVRRRGQEARLRCSPMKGHSHVYWYRQLPEEGLKFMVYLQKENIIDESGMPKERFSAEFPKEGPSILRIQQVVRGDSAAYFCASSPPGSVAVNYGYTFGSGTRLTVV.